The source of this T cell receptor beta chain is a study of T cells in Graves' hyperthyroidism and ophthalmopathy. At the level of the study: The blood sample was taken at first diagnosis, before treatment began.

CDR3 size: 15 residues. Trimming left V 8 bases short and J 0 bases short, with 15 bases between. Patients counted as stable if ophthalmopathy did not develop within 18 months. Patients were excluded because of uncontrolled infection, other autoimmune disease, pregnancy or lactation. This clonotype showed up many times. Template material for amplifying TCR beta CDR3 regions consisted of RNA transcripts. First-round RT-PCR with HTBI primers amplified the TCR CDR3 region. TCRdb used MiXCR to reprocess the multiplex PCR reads, holding one entry per CDR3 protein. The repertoire holds 700,000 or so distinct CDR3 sequences, with less than 20% as singletons.

This clonotype was obtained from a man younger than 30 with Graves' hyperthyroidism. Material for sequencing was blood. The chain recombines TRBV12-3 or TRBV12-4 with TRBJ2-3; no clear D gene. The CDR3 loop is CASLDWTASTDTQYF. The CDR3 DNA is TGTGCCAGCCTTGATTGGACGGCTAGCACAGATACGCAGTATTTT.